Each of the 5 T cell receptor beta chains below was sequenced from the same sample in a study of control samples from healthy donors and cancer patients. Only in-frame clones appear in the TCRdb table, and some are missing; sequencing was by immunoSEQ multiplex PCR. The sample includes about 180,000 clones, 85% to 90% seen only once; the top ten take just over 1.4%. The sequencing input was blood. The receptors here all came from a woman between 50 and 59 years old in good health.

This clone showed up just once. The CDR3 here is CASSVEKAGNTIYF. For the CDR3, the DNA is TGTGCCAGCAGCGTAGAGAAGGCCGGAAACACCATATATTTT. V and J are TRBV9 and TRBJ1-3; D not certain. From germline, CDR1 is SGDLS and CDR2 YYNGEE. The ends were cut back, 0 bases at V and 4 bases at J, with 8 bases in the middle. The CDR3 consists of 14 residues.

The rearrangement links TRBV6-5 to TRBJ2-6, with 8 bases aligning to TRBD1. The CDR3 has 14 residues. Germline V gene sequence: CDR1 MNHEY, CDR2 SVGAGI. The CDR3 loop reads CSAGGESGANVLTF. CDR3 DNA: TGTTCTGCAGGGGGCGAAAGTGGGGCCAACGTCCTGACTTTC.

As to this clone: At one end the junction does not follow the germline gene, possibly because of a read error. The chain uses TRBV7-3 and TRBJ1-1, with unresolved D. CDR1 SGHTA and CDR2 FQGTGA come from the germline V gene. The CDR3 sequence is 14 residues long. CDR3 bases: TGTGCCAGCAGCCTAACTTTAGACGGCGGTGAAGCTTTCTTT. Protein sequence: CASSLTLDGGEAFF.

As concerns this clone: Compared with germline, one end of the junction differs, possibly owing to a read error. V is TRBV27 and J is TRBJ1-2, with 7 bases lining up with TRBD1. Germline assignment: CDR1 MNHEY and CDR2 SMNVEV (reference sequence). This CDR3 comprises 14 residues. The CDR3 DNA reads TGTGCCCGCAGGGGCCAGGGGGGGGGCGGGGGCTACACCTTC. It encodes CARRGQGGGGGYTF.

V gene TRBV19 combines with J gene TRBJ1-2; D not certain. Germline assignment: CDR1 LNHDA and CDR2 SQIVND (reference sequence). V shed 6 bases and J shed 4 bases, with 15 bases lying between them. The CDR3 runs 14 residues. The CDR3 sequence: CASSPGAGTYGYTF. As DNA, the CDR3 is TGTGCCAGTAGCCCCGGAGCAGGCACCTATGGCTACACCTTC.